Listed here is a single T cell receptor beta chain. The target antigen is unknown. The data are from a study of CXCR3-negative and CXCR3-positive naive CD8 T cells. Broader study findings: Diversity was high in both naive subsets and much lower in memory cells.

The authors made the TRB cDNA libraries by 5' RACE using UMI labels. TCRdb reprocessed the 5' RACE reads and stores each CDR3 protein as one record, lacking DNA. This sample contains 23,000 or so distinct CDR3 sequences. The CDR3 spans 14 residues. Germline CDR1 SQVTM, CDR2 ANQGSEA. Sequenced sample: naive CXCR3- CD8+ T cells from blood. Noted subset: CD45RO-CCR7+CD27+CD95- naive CD8+ T cells lacking CXCR3 (TNR3-). The sequence was collected from a human donor in good health. Some clones in this sample may be carry-over from other donors' samples. V usage is TRBV29-1 and J usage is TRBJ2-3; the TCRdb call, TRBD2, lacks DNA for checking. The CDR3 is CSVDSSGGTDTQYF.